This T cell receptor (beta chain) was identified during a study of T cell responses to AZD1222 COVID-19 vaccine. The table came from immunoSEQ multiplex PCR; TCRdb's copy has only in-frame clones and leaves some out. In the table there are around 65,000 clones, approximately 80% of which are singletons. Germline values: CDR1 LNHDA, CDR2 SQIVND (reference sequence). CDR3 length: 15 amino acids. V was pared by 5 bases and J by 12 bases, with 23 bases between. This TCR came from an adult in good health. V usage is TRBV19 and J usage is TRBJ2-1; D perhaps matches TRBD1 (5 bases). This material consisted of peripheral blood, taken on day 0 of AZD1222 vaccination. The CDR3 coding sequence is TGTGCCAGTAGTCCGTATCAAGACAGCTCTTGGGGGCAGTTCTTC. Translated, it gives CASSPYQDSSWGQFF. Filled out from reference TRBV19 and TRBJ2-1, the complete variable domain reads DGGITQSPKYLFRKEGQNVTLSCEQNLNHDAMYWYRQDPGQGLRLIYYSQIVNDFQKGDIAEGYSVSREKKESFPLTVTSAQKNPTAFYLCASSPYQDSSWGQFFGPGTRLTVL.